This T cell receptor beta chain was observed in a study of CD8 T cells in Susac syndrome. Random hexamers were used to reverse transcribe an amount of roughly 0.5 to 1 ug RNA. TCRdb reanalysed the immunoSEQ multiplex PCR reads using MiXCR and keeps one entry per CDR3 protein. Of 55,000 to 85,000 distinct CDR3 sequences listed, 96% are singletons. This CDR3 region has 15 residues. Germline CDR1 SGHTA, CDR2 FQGTGA. The ends were cut back, 5 bases at V and 4 bases at J, with 15 bases in the middle. Sequenced material: CD4+ T cells from PBMCs. The sequence came from a human donor with multiple sclerosis. The chain uses TRBV7-3 and TRBJ2-1; the D is unclear. The chain's CDR3 is CASSQIWGAYNEQFF. The CDR3 DNA reads TGTGCCAGCAGCCAAATCTGGGGTGCGTACAATGAGCAGTTCTTC.